This T cell receptor beta chain was captured by sequencing in a study of OX40 agonist ivuxolimab in advanced cancers. Study overall: Three patients had partial responses: one hepatocellular carcinoma, two cutaneous melanoma. Study conclusions and caveats: By week 6 at 0.1 to 3.0 mg/kg, blood CD4+ and CD8+ T cells had expanded clonally.

As regards this clone: The antigen remains undetermined.

Assay used: immunoSEQ multiplex PCR; TCRdb lists only in-frame clones, some missing. In the table there are approximately 50,000 clones, 84% of which are singletons. This TCR came from an adult with an advanced solid tumor such as melanoma, head and neck, liver or kidney cancer. Here the sequenced sample was CD4+ or CD8+ T cells sorted from blood, taken in a trial of the OX40 agonist ivuxolimab.

CDR3 in DNA: TGTGCCAGCAGTTTTAAAGGGGGCCGGGGTTACAATGAGCAGTTCTTC. This gives the protein CASSFKGGRGYNEQFF. The chain uses TRBV28 and TRBJ2-1, with 7 bases fitting TRBD1. The germline CDR1 and CDR2 sequences are MDHEN and SYDVKM. CDR3 size: 16 residues. V lost 3 bases, J lost 4 bases, and 9 bases stayed unmatched.